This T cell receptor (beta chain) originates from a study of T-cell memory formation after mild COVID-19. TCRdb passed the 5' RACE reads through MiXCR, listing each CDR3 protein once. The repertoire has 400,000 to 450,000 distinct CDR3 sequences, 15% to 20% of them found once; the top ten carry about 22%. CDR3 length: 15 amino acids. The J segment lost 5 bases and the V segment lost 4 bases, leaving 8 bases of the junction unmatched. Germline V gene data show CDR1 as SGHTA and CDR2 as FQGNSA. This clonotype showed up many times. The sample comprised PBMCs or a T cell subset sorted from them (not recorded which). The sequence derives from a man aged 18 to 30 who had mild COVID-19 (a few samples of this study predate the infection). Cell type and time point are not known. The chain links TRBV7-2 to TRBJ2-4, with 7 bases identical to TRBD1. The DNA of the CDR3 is TGTGCCAGCAGCTATAGGACAGGAGGAGAAAACATTCAGTACTTC. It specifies CASSYRTGGENIQYF.